These 7 T cell receptor beta chains originate from one sample sequenced in a study of cytomegalovirus exposure and HLA in healthy donors. A multiplex PCR was run with 60 Vbeta primers and 13 Jbeta primers. Only in-frame clones appear in the TCRdb table, and some are missing; sequencing was by immunoSEQ multiplex PCR. This sample has roughly 150,000 clones, with 73% found just once. The sequenced sample consisted of PBMCs. Receptors originate from a woman between 18 and 29 years old in good health and CMV-seronegative.

CDR3 nucleotide sequence: TGTGCCAGCAGCCAACCGGGAGGCACTGAAGCTTTCTTT. Amino acid sequence: CASSQPGGTEAFF. V and J are TRBV7-2 and TRBJ1-1; D is undetermined. Germline assignment: CDR1 SGHTA and CDR2 FQGNSA. The CDR3 has 13 amino acids. V lost 5 bases to trimming and J lost 4 bases, with 11 bases between them.

This clone has a single count. The CDR3 coding sequence is TGTGCCAGCAGCCCTAGGCTCAGGGGAGATACGCAGTATTTT. Encoded protein: CASSPRLRGDTQYF. The chain has TRBV7-3 and TRBJ2-3; TRBD1 might be the D (6 bases). CDR1 and CDR2 (germline): SGHTA, FQGTGA. Trimming took 5 bases from V and 5 from J, leaving 14 bases between them. The CDR3 contains 14 residues.

The table lists this clone with a few counts. The chain is built from TRBV4-2 and TRBJ1-2; D is uncertain. Per the germline V gene, CDR1 is LGHNA and CDR2 is YNFKEQ. The V end lost 0 bases, the J end lost 8 bases, and 16 bases lay between the germline ends. The CDR3 is 15 amino acids. In DNA form, the CDR3 reads TGTGCCAGCAGCCAAGACTCGGGGAGGGAAACGGGCTACACCTTC. This gives the protein CASSQDSGRETGYTF.

The chain combines TRBV7-8 with TRBJ2-4, with TRBD2 identical over 9 bases. V lost 2 bases, J lost 2 bases, and 4 bases stayed unmatched. This CDR3 has 16 amino acids. The V gene's germline CDR1 is SGHVS and CDR2 FQNEAQ. Here the CDR3 reads CASSLSRGGPKNIQYF. For the CDR3, the DNA is TGTGCCAGCAGCTTATCGCGGGGGGGCCCCAAAAACATTCAGTACTTC.

This sequence joins TRBV27 and TRBJ1-1; 7 bases align to TRBD1. CDR1 and CDR2 (germline): MNHEY, SMNVEV (reference sequence). The length of the CDR3 is 11 residues. The ends lost 8 bases at V and 10 bases at J; junction bases unmatched: 7. The DNA of the CDR3 is TGTGCCAGCGGCCTGTACAGGGGAGCTTTCTTT. Translated, it gives CASGLYRGAFF.

The gene calls are TRBV29-1 and TRBJ2-1; a possible D gene is TRBD2 (5 bases). The germline V gene has CDR1 SQVTM and CDR2 ANQGSEA. The CDR3 loop spans 14 amino acids. Trimming removed 4 bases at V and 3 bases at J, with 13 bases between. The CDR3 loop reads CSVVGAEDYNEQFF. The DNA of the CDR3 is TGCAGCGTTGTAGGAGCGGAGGACTACAATGAGCAGTTCTTC.

The genes are TRBV18 and TRBJ2-1; 8 bases line up with TRBD1. Per the germline V gene, CDR1 is KGHSH and CDR2 is LQKENI. This CDR3 spans 16 amino acids. V shed 4 bases and J 4 bases; nucleotides not matched to a gene: 9. The CDR3 DNA reads as TGTGCCAGCTCACATTTATTACAGGGGGAATACAATGAGCAGTTCTTC. Translated, it gives CASSHLLQGEYNEQFF.